One T cell receptor beta chain is described in this entry. Its matching antigen is unknown. Multiplex touch-down PCR with TRB-A/B primers amplified rearranged V-D-J TRB sequences. TCRdb re-derived calls from the multiplex PCR reads in MiXCR, one entry per CDR3 protein. The sample has approximately 11,000 distinct CDR3 sequences, about 40% seen once. Trimming removed 0 bases from V and 9 bases from J, with 12 bases in between. Germline V gene sequence: CDR1 MNHNS, CDR2 SASEGT. The CDR3 consists of 13 residues. Peripheral blood genomic DNA, not sorted cells or RNA, was the template. The sample is drawn from a study of T cell repertoires in aging, cancer and after chemotherapy. Findings of the study overall: Compared with age-matched healthy donors, untreated hematological or solid cancer patients showed higher blood TCR clonality. Loss of evenness, beyond lost richness, contributed to age-related TCR diversity decline in cancer patients.

Sequenced sample: blood. The chain uses TRBV6-1 and TRBJ2-7, with D uncertain. This clonotype originated in a human donor in good health. CDR3 sequence reads: CASSEADPGWQYF. The CDR3 DNA reads TGTGCCAGCAGTGAAGCTGACCCGGGTTGGCAGTACTTC.